Included here is one T cell receptor (beta chain) sequence, with context. Its antigen is currently unknown. Germline CDR1 and CDR2: SEHNR and FQNEAQ (reference sequence). The CDR3 extends over 17 amino acids. This sample is part of a study of cytomegalovirus exposure and HLA in healthy donors. The study's findings and limits: Cytomegalovirus association was listed for around 170 TCR beta chains. In a later analysis, V- and J-gene trimming of beta chains associated with a DCLRE1C missense variant, replicated independently. Later on, analysis showed that most CMV-associated TCR beta chains appeared to be HLA-restricted.

60 Vbeta and 13 Jbeta primers were used in PCR. TCRdb's table, derived via immunoSEQ multiplex PCR, lists solely in-frame clones and lacks some. In the table there are around 100,000 clones, about 82% of which are singletons. The genes are TRBV7-9 and TRBJ2-5; 11 bases agree with TRBD2. The end of the DNA aligns better with TRBJ2-7, so the J call may be wrong. This clonotype was obtained from a man aged 25 to 45 in good health and CMV-seronegative. The sequenced sample consisted of PBMCs. As DNA, the CDR3 is TGTGCCAGCAGCCTCAAACACCTAGCGGGGGGCTCCTACGAGCAGTACTTC. It codes for CASSLKHLAGGSYEQYF.